The entry that follows covers one T cell receptor beta chain sequence. The antigen this receptor binds is unknown. The input lacks base qualities; no much larger clone sits a single base away. TCRbeta CDR3 regions were amplified from genomic DNA using the immunoSEQ Assay, a bias-controlled multiplex PCR. As for how the authors treated the data: The number of nucleated cells in each sample was estimated from the amplification of reference gene primers within the assay. To quantify the absolute abundance of each unique TCRbeta CDR3 rearrangement, sequence reads were collapsed and filtered. Productive Simpson clonality was computed per sample as the square root of Simpson's diversity index over productive rearrangements. What TCRdb holds here is the immuneACCESS table cut down to in-frame rearrangements. Part of the clones is not present; checked against another copy, under half of the missing clones reflect an unresolved V gene, and the others are unexplained. V and J calls plus clone size are reproduced from that table; the DNA served to infer D and trimming. Across this sample there are around 200,000 clones, with about 85% seen only once. The top ten clones comprise about 5% of the sample.

This entry is derived from a study of blood T cell repertoires in COVID-19 (TCRdb year 2020). Describing the broader study: The collaborator samples originated in the United States, Italy and Spain and spanned the acute and convalescent phases of COVID-19. The material from the prospective study consisted of cDNA or gDNA derived from T cells, B-cell-depleted T cells, or PBMCs. Subjects who had been exposed to COVID-19, were actively infected with it, or had recovered from it provided the deeply sampled blood TCRbeta repertoires that made up the dataset. The repertoires were released in a freely available public database meant as a resource for research on the immune response to SARS-CoV-2. The samples were drawn from the first 160 participants of the ongoing ImmuneRACE study and from over a thousand subjects provided by 6 global collaborators. The sample metadata nearly always contained a de-identified subject ID, COVID-19 status, age in years and sex. Where HLA class I and class II types were available, the types were taken from metadata supplied by the sample provider, not from assay-based typing.

Overall results and qualifications from the work: Clinical and demographic metadata were provided uncurated, with the amount varying by source and participant.

V is reduced by 6 bases and J by 11 bases, leaving a spacing of 20 bases between them. Taken from cysteine to phenylalanine, the CDR3 has 14 residues. Left in the record is the CDR3 DNA by itself, 42 bases read in frame from the first base. Sequences LGHDT (CDR1) and YNNKEL (CDR2) are obtained from the germline V gene (reference sequence). The collaborating institutions used their own protocols to collect whole blood in K2EDTA tubes. For TCRbeta analysis, collaborators shipped samples as frozen whole blood, isolated PBMCs, or DNA extracted from either of those sample types. The sequenced sample was peripheral blood. This sequence originates from a woman of 80 years or more with acute or convalescent COVID-19. The sequence links TRBV3-1 (or the pseudogene TRBV3-2) to TRBJ1-5, with the D gene not confidently named. This receptor carries the CDR3 CASSPDPGGRAQHF. In nucleotides, the sequence is TGTGCCAGCAGTCCCGACCCTGGCGGGCGCGCCCAGCATTTT.